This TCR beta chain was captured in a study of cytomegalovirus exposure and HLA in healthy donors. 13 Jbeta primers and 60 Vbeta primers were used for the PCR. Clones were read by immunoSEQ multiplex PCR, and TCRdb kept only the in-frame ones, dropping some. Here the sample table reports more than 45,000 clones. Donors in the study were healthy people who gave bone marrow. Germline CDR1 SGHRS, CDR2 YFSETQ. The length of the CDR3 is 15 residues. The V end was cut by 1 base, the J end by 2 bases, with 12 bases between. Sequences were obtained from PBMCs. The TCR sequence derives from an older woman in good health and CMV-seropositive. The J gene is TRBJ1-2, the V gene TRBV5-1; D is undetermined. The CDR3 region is CASSLYREPNYGYTF. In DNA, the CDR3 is TGCGCCAGCAGCTTGTATCGGGAACCCAACTATGGCTACACCTTC.